The 3 T cell receptor beta chains below come from one sample, sequenced in a study of long-term antiretroviral therapy in people with HIV. Samples were assayed with immunoSEQ v3.0 at survey level. The method was immunoSEQ multiplex PCR; TCRdb's version includes in-frame clones alone and lacks a portion of them. The sample includes about 11,000 clones, 76% seen only once; the top ten take roughly 19%. Sample: unsorted PBMCs, taken at the start of antiretroviral therapy, before treatment. All receptors derive from a man aged 30 to 39 with HIV.

This clone was seen a few times. One junction end disagrees with the germline gene, perhaps due to a read error. This chain uses TRBV6-6 with TRBJ2-7, with D unresolved. The length of the CDR3 is 11 residues. CDR1 MNHNY and CDR2 SVGAGI come from the germline V gene (reference sequence). CDR3 sequence: CASSNSYEQYF. DNA of the CDR3: TGTGCCAGCAGTAACTCCTACGAGCAGTACTTC.

The rearrangement links TRBV9 to TRBJ2-1, with 7 bases aligning to TRBD2. Germline V gene data show CDR1 as SGDLS and CDR2 as YYNGEE. Trimming took 0 bases from V and 3 from J; bases not matched to a gene: 3. CDR3 length equals 15 residues. The CDR3 loop is CASSVGRGVYNEQFF. CDR3 sequence (DNA): TGTGCCAGCAGCGTAGGTCGGGGGGTCTACAATGAGCAGTTCTTC.

The rearrangement uses TRBV18 and TRBJ2-2; D is perhaps TRBD1 (6 bases). V dropped 2 bases and J dropped 5 bases, with 18 bases sitting between them. There are 17 residues in the CDR3. In germline, CDR1 is KGHSH, CDR2 LQKENI. In DNA, the CDR3 is TGTGCCAGCTCACCAGGGGGCGAAGGCTTCCGTACCGGGGAGCTGTTTTTT. Protein: CASSPGGEGFRTGELFF.